A selection of T cell receptor beta chains follows, all from one sample in a study of PD-1 blockade in classical Hodgkin lymphoma. Measured with immunoSEQ multiplex PCR; TCRdb has only the in-frame clones, and not every one. Altogether 30,000 to 40,000 clones are present, 75% to 85% being singletons, with the ten largest covering approximately 35%. The sample in question was peripheral blood mononuclear cells (PBMCs), obtained at baseline. These receptors came from a human donor with classical Hodgkin lymphoma. Both conserved end residues are part of each CDR3. A D gene is named only where the DNA matches it firmly. For some rows the clone size is stated as once, few or many, or as a class when expanded; others skip it.

clone_size j_call v_call d_call cdr3_nt cdr3_aa
few TRBJ2-5 TRBV2 . TGTGCCAGCAGTGAGACGACTCTAAACCAAGAGACCCAGTACTTC CASSETTLNQETQYF
. TRBJ1-2 TRBV19 TRBD1 TGTGCCAGTAGCGCTGGGACAGACTATGGCTACACCTTC CASSAGTDYGYTF
. TRBJ1-1 TRBV7-9 . TGTGCCAGCAGCTTGGGGGAAGGAAGGACTGAAGCTTTCTTT CASSLGEGRTEAFF
few TRBJ2-3 TRBV7-2 . TGTGCCAGCAGCTTAGACTCAGATACGCAGTATTTT CASSLDSDTQYF
. TRBJ2-3 TRBV6-5 . TGTGCCAGCAGTGAAAGCCTAGATACGCAGTATTTT CASSESLDTQYF
. TRBJ1-6 TRBV9 TRBD1 TGTGCCAGCAGTCCTCAAGCTCAGGGGGTTAATTCACCCCTCCACTTT CASSPQAQGVNSPLHF
. TRBJ2-5 TRBV21-1 . TGTGCCAGCAGCCCACGCTTATTCCCCCTGACAGGGGAGGATGGAGAGACCCAGTACTTC CASSPRLFPLTGEDGETQYF
. TRBJ2-3 TRBV7-9 TRBD2 TGTGCCAGCAGCTCGTCGACATACCTAGCGGGACCTAGCACAGATACGCAGTATTTT CASSSSTYLAGPSTDTQYF
. TRBJ1-4 TRBV5-1 TRBD1 TGCGCCAGCAGCTTGGTCAGGGGGGATGAAAAACTGTTTTTT CASSLVRGDEKLFF
. TRBJ1-4 TRBV19 TRBD1 TGTGCCAGTAGTATTCAGGGGGTTAATGAAAAACTGTTTTTT CASSIQGVNEKLFF
once TRBJ2-3 TRBV7-7 TRBD2 TGTGCTAGCAGCCACGGACTAGCGGGGGCAACGGGAGATACGCAGTATTTT CASSHGLAGATGDTQYF
once TRBJ2-7 TRBV5-5 . TGTGCCAGCAGCTTGGGTCCGGTTACCCTCTCCTACGAGCAGTACTTC CASSLGPVTLSYEQYF
. TRBJ1-1 TRBV18 . TGTGCCAGCTCACCTCCCATGGGCAGCCTGAACACTGAAGCTTTCTTT CASSPPMGSLNTEAFF
. TRBJ1-5 TRBV6-1 TRBD1 TGTGCCAGCAGTGAAGCGCTATTAGGGGGCTTTCAGCCCCAGCATTTT CASSEALLGGFQPQHF
. TRBJ1-4 TRBV14 . TGTGCCAGCAGCCTCAATGAAAAACTGTTTTTT CASSLNEKLFF
. TRBJ1-4 TRBV5-1 . TGCGCCAGCAGCTTGGAAGGGGGTGATGAAAAACTGTTTTTT CASSLEGGDEKLFF
. TRBJ1-1 TRBV25-1 . TGTGCCAGCAGTTTGGGGGGCCTGAACACTGAAGCTTTCTTT CASSLGGLNTEAFF
. TRBJ2-3 TRBV7-3 . TGTGCCAGCAGCCCAAGCACAGATACGCAGTATTTT CASSPSTDTQYF
few TRBJ1-1 TRBV11-3 TRBD1 TGTGCCAGCAGCCCGGAGAGGGGGCATGAGGCTGAAGCTTTCTTT CASSPERGHEAEAFF
. TRBJ2-7 TRBV4-1 . TGCGCCAGCAGCCAAGAGGGACGGGCCTACGAGCAGTACTTC CASSQEGRAYEQYF
. TRBJ2-4 TRBV7-2 . TGTGCCAGCAGCGCAACAGGGTACATTCAGTACTTC CASSATGYIQYF
. TRBJ2-3 TRBV7-9 . TGTGCCAGCAGCCTAGGGACAGCGGGGGTGATAGGAAATACGCAGTATTTT CASSLGTAGVIGNTQYF
. TRBJ1-1 TRBV18 . TGTGCCAGCTCACCACGGGCAGAGGGGAACACTGAAGCTTTCTTT CASSPRAEGNTEAFF
. TRBJ2-2 TRBV10-1 TRBD1 TGCGCCAGAGGGGGCCAGGGGCTAGCAAACACCGGGGAGCTGTTTTTT CARGGQGLANTGELFF
. TRBJ1-2 TRBV10-3 . TGTGCCATCAGTGAGGGCAGGGGTTATGGCTACACCTTC CAISEGRGYGYTF
. TRBJ1-5 TRBV19 . TGTGCCAGTAGTGGGGGGGCTCCTTTTGGGGGCAATCAGCCCCAGCATTTT CASSGGAPFGGNQPQHF
. TRBJ1-1 TRBV4-1 . TGCGCCAGCAGCCAAGATCAGGTACCCCCCGCTGAAGCTTTCTTT CASSQDQVPPAEAFF
. TRBJ1-1 TRBV6-1 . TGTGCCAGCAGACCACTCGCCCTGGGGACTGAAGCTTTCTTT CASRPLALGTEAFF
. TRBJ1-2 TRBV5-1 . TGCGCCAGCAGCTTTGACAGAGCTTATGGCTACACCTTC CASSFDRAYGYTF
. TRBJ1-1 TRBV10-3 . TGTGTCATCAGTCTACAGACAGGCAACACTGAAGCTTTCTTT CVISLQTGNTEAFF
. TRBJ1-2 TRBV5-1 . TGCGCCAGCAGCTCTCACCGGACGGCTTCCTTCTATGGCTACACCTTC CASSSHRTASFYGYTF
. TRBJ1-5 TRBV18 . TGTGCCAGCTCACAGGGGGACGGCAATCAGCCCCAGCATTTT CASSQGDGNQPQHF
. TRBJ1-2 TRBV28 . TGTGCCAGCAGTACCTCCGGGACGGGGAACTATGGCTACACCTTC CASSTSGTGNYGYTF
. TRBJ2-3 TRBV5-6 TRBD1 TGTGCCAGCAGCTTGTTGGGACAGGGGATACCAGATACGCAGTATTTT CASSLLGQGIPDTQYF
few TRBJ1-5 TRBV7-9 . TGTGCCAGCAGCCTGAACGGGGTTCAGCCCCAGCATTTT CASSLNGVQPQHF
once TRBJ1-1 TRBV19 . TGTGCCAGTAGTATCGGGAAGTACACTGAAGCTTTCTTT CASSIGKYTEAFF
. TRBJ1-6 TRBV4-1 . TGCGCCAGCAGCCAAGATAGTATCGCCGGATTGGGTAATTCACCCCTCCACTTT CASSQDSIAGLGNSPLHF
once TRBJ2-2 TRBV7-2 . TGTGCCAGCAGCCCCTTCTTCGTCACCGGGGAGCTGTTTTTT CASSPFFVTGELFF
. TRBJ2-2 TRBV7-6 . TGTGCCAGCAGCCCTGACACCGGGGAGCTGTTTTTT CASSPDTGELFF
. TRBJ2-5 TRBV7-3 . TGTGCCAGCAGCTTAATGCCAGGGCAAGAGACCCAGTACTTC CASSLMPGQETQYF
. TRBJ2-3 TRBV7-3 TRBD2 TGTGCCAGCAGCATGGGACTAGCGGGGTGGGATACGCAGTATTTT CASSMGLAGWDTQYF
. TRBJ2-2 TRBV7-2 . TGTGCCAGCAGCCGGCCAAACACCGGGGAGCTGTTTTTT CASSRPNTGELFF
. TRBJ1-4 TRBV19 TRBD1 TGTGCCAGTAGATGGCAGGGGGGATCGGATGAAAAACTGTTTTTT CASRWQGGSDEKLFF
. TRBJ2-7 TRBV30 TRBD1 TGTGCCTGGATTGATCTGGACAGGGGTTTCTACGAGCAGTACTTC CAWIDLDRGFYEQYF
few TRBJ2-3 TRBV4-3 TRBD2 TGCGCCAGCAGCCAAGGCGGAGTAGCGGGGGGGTTCAAATATACGCAGTATTTT CASSQGGVAGGFKYTQYF